Presented here are 28 T cell receptor beta chains from one specimen sequenced in a study of cytomegalovirus exposure and HLA in healthy donors. Amplification used 60 Vbeta primers and 13 Jbeta primers. The repertoire was sequenced with immunoSEQ multiplex PCR; TCRdb's copy has only in-frame clones and lacks some. The sample shows 100,000 to 150,000 clones, around three quarters of them seen only once. The sample consisted of PBMCs. The receptors here all came from a woman aged 55-70 years in good health and CMV-seropositive.

The chain combines TRBV5-6 with TRBJ1-1; tentatively, D is TRBD1 (5 bases). Trimming removed 1 base at V and 7 bases at J, with 8 bases between. This CDR3 spans 12 amino acids. Germline assignment: CDR1 SGHDT and CDR2 YYEEEE. The CDR3 reads CASSLRRGEAFF. CDR3 nucleotides: TGTGCCAGCAGCTTGAGGAGGGGTGAAGCTTTCTTT.

The chain combines TRBV6-4 with TRBJ2-3; a possible D gene is TRBD2 (6 bases). V was cut by 0 bases and J by 1 base, with 11 bases left in between. Germline values: CDR1 MRHNA, CDR2 SNTAGT. The CDR3 sequence is 16 residues long. CDR3 bases: TGTGCCAGCAGTGACTCCGGGCGGGGACGCACAGATACGCAGTATTTT. Encoded protein: CASSDSGRGRTDTQYF.

This clone showed up just once. The J gene is TRBJ1-6, the V gene TRBV5-1, with a tentative D call TRBD1 (5 bases). V lost 4 bases and J lost 0, with 11 bases in between. The CDR3 loop spans 16 amino acids. Germline-derived CDR1 and CDR2 are SGHRS and YFSETQ. The CDR3 region has the DNA TGCGCCAGCAGCCAGGGAAGGAGCTCCTATAATTCACCCCTCCACTTT. Encoded protein: CASSQGRSSYNSPLHF. The full variable domain, with the rest looked up from reference TRBV5-1 and TRBJ1-6, is KAGVTQTPRYLIKTRGQQVTLSCSPISGHRSVSWYQQTPGQGLQFLFEYFSETQRNKGNFPGRFSGRQFSNSRSEMNVSTLELGDSALYLCASSQGRSSYNSPLHFGNGTRLTVT.

V and J are TRBV6-1 and TRBJ2-3; 8 bases fit TRBD2. Germline CDR1 MNHNS, CDR2 SASEGT. The V segment lost 11 bases and the J segment 2 bases; nucleotides outside the gene matches: 3. The CDR3 has 12 amino acids. CDR3 sequence reads: CALREVTDTQYF. The CDR3 DNA reads TGTGCCTTGCGGGAGGTCACAGATACGCAGTATTTT.

This clone appeared once. The V gene is TRBV2, the J gene TRBJ1-2, with TRBD1 as a possible D gene (6 bases). With 1 base removed from V and 5 bases from J, the gap between germline ends came to 14 bases. CDR1 SNHLY and CDR2 FYNNEI come from the germline V gene. The CDR3 covers 15 residues. This chain's CDR3 is CASSEVTGTLYGYTF. CDR3 coding DNA: TGTGCCAGCAGTGAAGTTACAGGGACCCTTTATGGCTACACCTTC. The whole variable domain, remainder taken from reference TRBV2 and TRBJ1-2, is EPEVTQTPSHQVTQMGQEVILRCVPISNHLYFYWYRQILGQKVEFLVSFYNNEISEKSEIFDDQFSVERPDGSNFTLKIRSTKLEDSAMYFCASSEVTGTLYGYTFGSGTRLTVV.

This clone was found once. The rearrangement joins TRBV5-1 to TRBJ2-7; 8 nucleotides match TRBD1. The CDR3 contains 14 residues. V shed 4 bases and J 5 bases; nucleotides not matched to a gene: 8. The germline CDR1 and CDR2 sequences are SGHRS and YFSETQ. CDR3 DNA sequence: TGCGCCAGCAGCCAATCGACAGGGGAGAACGAGCAGTACTTC. Translating gives CASSQSTGENEQYF. The whole variable domain, remainder taken from reference TRBV5-1 and TRBJ2-7, is KAGVTQTPRYLIKTRGQQVTLSCSPISGHRSVSWYQQTPGQGLQFLFEYFSETQRNKGNFPGRFSGRQFSNSRSEMNVSTLELGDSALYLCASSQSTGENEQYFGPGTRLTVT.

Here the CDR3 reads CASSLTSGGANVLTF. The CDR3 nucleotides are TGTGCCAGCAGCTTAACGTCCGGTGGGGCCAACGTCCTGACTTTC. The chain uses TRBV7-3 and TRBJ2-6; no clear D. Trimming removed 0 bases from V and 3 bases from J, with 6 bases in between. Germline V gene data show CDR1 as SGHTA and CDR2 as FQGTGA. The CDR3 contains 15 residues.

Notes on this clone: It may be a read error: a sequence one base away is much more abundant. This chain connects TRBV7-9 to TRBJ1-4; D call uncertain. The V gene lost 3 bases and the J gene lost 0 bases, with 5 bases spanning the gap. The CDR3 runs 14 residues. The germline CDR1 and CDR2 sequences are SEHNR and FQNEAQ (reference sequence). The CDR3, as DNA: TGTGCCAGCAGCTTGACACCAACTAATGAAAAACTGTTTTTT. Amino acid sequence: CASSLTPTNEKLFF. Full variable domain (remainder filled in from reference TRBV7-9 and TRBJ1-4): DTGVSQNPRHKITKRGQNVTFRCDPISEHNRLYWYRQTLGQGPEFLTYFQNEAQLEKSRLLSDRFSAERPKGSFSTLEIQRTEQGDSAMYLCASSLTPTNEKLFFGSGTQLSVL.

This rearrangement joins TRBV7-2 to TRBJ1-5; 9 nucleotides match TRBD1. Losses at the gene ends were 5 bases for V and 6 bases for J; bases not matched to a gene: 8. Germline loops: CDR1 SGHTA, CDR2 FQGNSA. CDR3 length: 15 residues. The CDR3 here is CASSPGTGNLQPQHF. The CDR3 nucleotides read TGTGCCAGCAGCCCAGGGACAGGGAATCTTCAGCCCCAGCATTTT.

Comment on this clone: Germline is not matched at one junction end, which may reflect a read error. The chain joins TRBV5-8 to TRBJ1-6; weak D call: TRBD1 (6 bases). Germline loops: CDR1 SGHTS, CDR2 YDEGEE. CDR3 size: 15 residues. The CDR3 protein is CASTLDRPPNSPLHF. The CDR3 DNA is TGTGCCAGCACCTTGGACAGACCACCTAATTCACCCCTCCACTTT.

The chain couples TRBV7-6 to TRBJ2-2; 10 nucleotides match TRBD2. Germline V gene data show CDR1 as SGHVS and CDR2 as FNYEAQ. The V gene end was trimmed by 2 bases and the J gene end by 5 bases; junction bases not matched to a gene: 8. This CDR3 has 17 residues. CDR3 sequence: CASSLPPSGGGTGELFF. In DNA, the CDR3 is TGTGCCAGCAGCTTACCGCCTAGCGGGGGAGGGACCGGGGAGCTGTTTTTT.

The chain recombines TRBV29-1 with TRBJ2-7, with 15 bases that match TRBD2. V lost 7 bases to trimming and J lost 13 bases; unmatched junction nucleotides: 11. The CDR3 runs 13 residues. Germline CDR1 reads SQVTM; CDR2 reads ANQGSEA. CDR3 in amino acids: CSALGLAGGLLYF. CDR3 DNA sequence: TGCAGCGCTCTTGGACTAGCGGGGGGGCTCCTCTACTTC.

Comment on this clone: At one end the junction does not follow the germline gene, possibly because of a read error. The chain carries TRBV7-3 and TRBJ2-3; D ambiguous. Germline lookup yields CDR1 SGHTA and CDR2 FQGTGA. The CDR3 has 14 amino acids. This chain's CDR3 is CASSLTPGTDTQYF. As DNA, the CDR3 is TGTGCCAGCAGCCTAACCCCGGGCACAGATACGCAGTATTTT.

Of note for this clone: No DNA is shown, since the ends of the CDR3 on it are uncertain; the CDR3 is the one TCRdb lists. The chain employs TRBV27 and TRBJ1-6; the tabulated D call, TRBD1, remains unverified against the DNA. The germline V gene encodes CDR1 MNHEY and CDR2 SMNVEV (reference sequence). The CDR3 comprises 12 residues, both ends counted. This chain's CDR3 is CASPYFGTGAHF.

The V and J genes are TRBV28 and TRBJ1-4, with 9 bases matching TRBD1. The V gene end was trimmed by 7 bases and the J gene end by 7 bases; junction bases not matched to a gene: 7. The CDR3 covers 14 residues. Germline assignment: CDR1 MDHEN and CDR2 SYDVKM. CDR3 DNA: TGTGCCAGCACCGAACAGGGGGCTGGTGAAAAACTGTTTTTT. Translation gives CASTEQGAGEKLFF.

The CDR3 loop is CSVFGETGELFF. CDR3 sequence (DNA): TGCAGCGTTTTCGGGGAAACCGGGGAGCTGTTTTTT. This rearrangement joins TRBV29-1 to TRBJ2-2, with D possibly matching TRBD2 (5 bases). Trimming took off 5 bases at V and 5 bases at J, with 9 bases between the two ends. This CDR3 is built from 12 residues. Germline V gives CDR1 SQVTM, CDR2 ANQGSEA.

A single count supports this clone. The chain couples TRBV5-1 to TRBJ2-5; perhaps TRBD2 as D (6 bases). The CDR3 extends over 13 amino acids. The V gene's germline CDR1 is SGHRS and CDR2 YFSETQ. Trimming left V 5 bases short and J 5 bases short, with 13 bases between. The CDR3 DNA sequence: TGCGCCAGCAGACCTAGTGGGAGGGAGACCCAGTACTTC. Its protein product is CASRPSGRETQYF.

This chain uses TRBV6-4 with TRBJ2-5, with D possibly being TRBD1 (6 bases). CDR3 length: 19 amino acids. V dropped 2 bases and J dropped 5 bases, with 27 bases sitting between them. Per the germline V gene, CDR1 is MRHNA and CDR2 is SNTAGT. Written as DNA, the CDR3 is TGTGCCAGCAGTGACCTAGACTCAGGGCAGGGGTTGGATGTGGAGACCCAGTACTTC. This gives the protein CASSDLDSGQGLDVETQYF.

The chain employs TRBV5-4 and TRBJ2-1; D not resolved. The V end lost 0 bases, the J end lost 0 bases, and 10 bases lay between the germline ends. Germline V gene sequence: CDR1 SGHNT, CDR2 YYREEE (reference sequence). The length of the CDR3 is 16 residues. Written as DNA, the CDR3 is TGTGCCAGCAGCTTGGGTGGCGGAGTCTCCTACAATGAGCAGTTCTTC. Protein sequence: CASSLGGGVSYNEQFF.

This clone has a handful of counts. The chain carries TRBV19 and TRBJ2-7; 7 positions agree with TRBD2. Unmatched junction bases numbered 6, after V lost 8 bases and J lost 5 bases. Germline V gene lookup returns CDR1 LNHDA and CDR2 SQIVND (reference sequence). The CDR3 has 12 amino acids. In DNA form, the CDR3 reads TGTGCCAGTGGGAGGGGCCAGAACGAGCAGTACTTC. Translation: CASGRGQNEQYF.

This chain connects TRBV19 to TRBJ2-6; 11 nucleotides align to TRBD1. The CDR3 extends over 18 amino acids. The germline V gene encodes CDR1 LNHDA and CDR2 SQIVND (reference sequence). The trim removed 7 bases at V and 2 bases at J, leaving 10 bases unmatched. DNA of the CDR3: TGTGCCAGTAATAAGGACAGGGGGCAGTCGGCTGGGGCCAACGTCCTGACTTTC. This codes for CASNKDRGQSAGANVLTF.

For this clone: The junction differs from germline at one of its ends, possibly a read error. V gene TRBV7-9 combines with J gene TRBJ2-1; D possibly corresponds to TRBD2 (5 bases). From germline, CDR1 is SEHNR and CDR2 FQNEAQ (reference sequence). The CDR3 loop spans 12 amino acids. In DNA form, the CDR3 reads TGTTCCAGCAGCTTAGGAGGCTCAGAGCAGTTCTTC. Encoded protein: CSSSLGGSEQFF.

J is TRBJ2-5 and V is TRBV7-7, with D perhaps TRBD1 (6 bases). Germline-derived CDR1 and CDR2 are SSHAT and FNYEAQ (reference sequence). The CDR3 covers 13 residues. V was trimmed by 5 bases and J by 5 bases, leaving 12 bases between them. CDR3 residues: CASSTGQRETQYF. The CDR3 DNA is TGTGCCAGCAGCACCGGACAGAGGGAGACCCAGTACTTC.

This clone has only a few counts. The V gene is TRBV9, the J gene TRBJ1-4, with D perhaps matching TRBD1 (6 bases). Germline assignment: CDR1 SGDLS and CDR2 YYNGEE. CDR3 length equals 15 residues. The V end lost 2 bases, the J end lost 7 bases, and 15 bases lay between the germline ends. This CDR3 reads CASSVSGVQAEKLFF. The CDR3, as DNA: TGTGCCAGCAGCGTTTCAGGGGTCCAAGCTGAAAAACTGTTTTTT. Combining the CDR3 with reference TRBV9 and TRBJ1-4 gives the whole variable domain DSGVTQTPKHLITATGQRVTLRCSPRSGDLSVYWYQQSLDQGLQFLIQYYNGEERAKGNILERFSAQQFPDLHSELNLSSLELGDSALYFCASSVSGVQAEKLFFGSGTQLSVL.

This sequence joins TRBV11-3 and TRBJ2-7; D perhaps matches TRBD1 (6 bases). The CDR3 is made up of 13 amino acids. Trimming pared 3 bases from V and 2 bases from J, leaving 8 bases between. Germline CDR1 and CDR2: SGHNT and YENEEA. The CDR3 region has the DNA TGTGCCAGCAGCTTGGGGGCAGCCTACGAGCAGTACTTC. Translation gives CASSLGAAYEQYF.

J is TRBJ2-5 and V is TRBV19; 9 bases agree with TRBD1. The CDR3 contains 15 residues. J lost 8 bases, V lost 5 bases, and 12 bases had no gene match. CDR1 and CDR2 from the germline V gene are LNHDA and SQIVND (reference sequence). CDR3 nucleotides: TGTGCCAGTAGTCCCCCCCTAGACAGGGGGAGCACCCAGTACTTC. Protein: CASSPPLDRGSTQYF.

V is TRBV5-1 and J is TRBJ2-1, with D tentatively TRBD2 (6 bases). The CDR3 is made up of 16 amino acids. The V end lost 2 bases, the J end lost 9 bases, and 21 bases lay between the germline ends. In germline, CDR1 is SGHRS, CDR2 YFSETQ. CDR3 loop: CASSLARGGPTGEQFF. CDR3 bases: TGCGCCAGCAGCTTAGCGAGGGGAGGACCTACAGGTGAGCAGTTCTTC.

This chain joins TRBV5-8 and TRBJ1-5; no reliable D call. CDR3 size: 13 residues. V shed 7 bases and J shed 2 bases, with 10 bases lying between them. Germline CDR1 is SGHTS and CDR2 is YDEGEE. The CDR3 DNA is TGTGCCAGCGAGCTTTTGGGCAATCAGCCCCAGCATTTT. Its protein product is CASELLGNQPQHF.